The 27 T cell receptor beta chains reported below all come from one sample, sequenced in a study of blood T cell repertoires in COVID-19. Measured with immunoSEQ multiplex PCR; TCRdb has only the in-frame clones, and not every one. The table lists 270,000 or so clones, 80% to 85% of them singletons. The sample consisted of PBMCs or T cells enriched from blood (not recorded which). Receptor source: a man between 45 and 60 years old who had recovered from COVID-19.

The chain couples TRBV4-2 to TRBJ1-6, with 10 positions matching TRBD1. The length of the CDR3 is 17 residues. Germline V gene sequence: CDR1 LGHNA, CDR2 YNFKEQ. V gave up 1 base and J gave up 6 bases; unmatched junction bases: 6. The CDR3 nucleotides read TGTGCCAGCAGCCAAGCCCGACAGGGGGCTCGTAATTCACCCCTCCACTTT. Residues: CASSQARQGARNSPLHF.

V and J are TRBV3-1 (or the pseudogene TRBV3-2) and TRBJ2-6; D possibly corresponds to TRBD2 (6 bases). V gave up 6 bases and J gave up 1 base, with 7 bases separating them. There are 14 residues in the CDR3. Germline V gene sequence: CDR1 LGHDT, CDR2 YNNKEL (reference sequence). CDR3 in amino acids: CASSRGSGANVLTF. The CDR3 nucleotides are TGTGCCAGCAGTCGGGGGTCTGGGGCCAACGTCCTGACTTTC.

V is TRBV7-9 and J is TRBJ1-5; 7 bases map to TRBD1. The CDR3 contains 15 residues. In germline, CDR1 is SEHNR, CDR2 FQNEAQ (reference sequence). V lost 1 base, J lost 5 bases, and 5 bases stayed unmatched. The DNA for the CDR3 is TGTGCCAGCAGCTTAGGGACAGGCAGGGATCAGCCCCAGCATTTT. Encoded protein: CASSLGTGRDQPQHF.

The genes are TRBV19 and TRBJ2-7, with TRBD2 identical over 12 bases. The germline gives CDR1 LNHDA, CDR2 SQIVND (reference sequence). Trimming cost V 10 bases and J 5 bases; bases outside gene matches: 12. The CDR3 has 15 residues. CDR3 coding DNA: TGTGCCACCGAGAAAAGACTAGCGGGAGTGCACGAGCAGTACTTC. Translated: CATEKRLAGVHEQYF.

This clone showed up just a few times. The rearrangement links TRBV7-2 to TRBJ2-1; 10 bases are shared with TRBD2. Germline assignment: CDR1 SGHTA and CDR2 FQGNSA. Trimming cost V 2 bases and J 5 bases; bases outside gene matches: 3. This CDR3 is built from 15 residues. The CDR3 DNA reads TGTGCCAGCAGCTTACAGCGGGGGGGAGACAATGAGCAGTTCTTC. Amino acids: CASSLQRGGDNEQFF.

The V gene is TRBV19, the J gene TRBJ2-7, with D maybe TRBD1 (5 bases). Germline CDR1 is LNHDA and CDR2 is SQIVND (reference sequence). This CDR3 spans 14 amino acids. V dropped 5 bases and J dropped 6 bases, with 17 bases sitting between them. This CDR3 reads CASSPIGNQGEQYF. CDR3 DNA: TGTGCCAGTAGTCCAATCGGAAATCAGGGCGAGCAGTACTTC.

CDR3 region: CASSEEAAQPQHF. CDR3 nucleotide sequence: TGTGCCAGCAGCGAAGAGGCAGCCCAGCCCCAGCATTTT. The rearrangement joins TRBV7-2 to TRBJ1-5; D uncertain. This CDR3 is built from 13 residues. Deletions cut 5 bases from V and 7 bases from J, with 12 bases between. Germline V gene lookup returns CDR1 SGHTA and CDR2 FQGNSA.

The chain recombines TRBV27 with TRBJ1-6; D call uncertain. The CDR3 length is 17 residues. The V and J ends lost 2 bases and 6 bases respectively, with 17 bases between them. CDR1 is MNHEY and CDR2 is SMNVEV in the germline V gene (reference sequence). As DNA, the CDR3 is TGTGCCAGCAGTTTAAGGCGGGAAGCAGGTCGTAATTCACCCCTCCACTTT. Amino acid sequence: CASSLRREAGRNSPLHF.

This chain uses TRBV30 with TRBJ2-5; D not resolved. Germline V gives CDR1 GTSNPN, CDR2 SVGIG (reference sequence). This CDR3 has 15 residues. With 3 bases removed from V and 4 bases from J, the gap between germline ends came to 18 bases. CDR3 bases: TGTGCCTGGAGCCCCCTCCCCGCAAGGAGAGAGACCCAGTACTTC. It yields the protein CAWSPLPARRETQYF.

This sequence joins TRBV6-5 and TRBJ1-6; the match to TRBD1 covers 7 bases. The V and J ends lost 2 bases and 10 bases, in that order; junction bases with no gene match: 8. Germline loops: CDR1 MNHEY, CDR2 SVGAGI. This CDR3 comprises 15 residues. Here the CDR3 reads CASSYTRQGQSPLHF. The CDR3 DNA is TGTGCCAGCAGTTACACCCGACAGGGCCAGTCACCCCTCCACTTT.

This chain uses TRBV6-5 with TRBJ2-1; maybe TRBD1 (6 bases). Germline V gene lookup returns CDR1 MNHEY and CDR2 SVGAGI. The CDR3 is made up of 12 amino acids. The V gene lost 6 bases and the J gene lost 4 bases, with 7 bases spanning the gap. The CDR3 DNA follows: TGTGCCAGCAGCCAGGGGTACAATGAGCAGTTCTTC. Translated: CASSQGYNEQFF.

The rearrangement links TRBV7-2 to TRBJ1-1, with 9 bases that match TRBD1. CDR1 and CDR2 from the germline V gene are SGHTA and FQGNSA. With V trimmed by 3 bases and J by 4 bases, 9 bases remained unmatched. The CDR3 is 16 residues long. CDR3 region: CASSFGTGILSTEAFF. The CDR3 DNA is TGTGCCAGCAGCTTCGGGACAGGGATACTAAGCACTGAAGCTTTCTTT.

DNA for the CDR3: TGTGCCAGCAGTTACTCGAGAAGGGGAAGGGGAAAACTGTTTTTT. Protein product: CASSYSRRGRGKLFF. The genes are TRBV6-5 and TRBJ1-4, with D possibly TRBD1 on 5 matching bases. The CDR3 covers 15 residues. V lost 0 bases and J 10 bases, leaving 15 bases between the germline ends. Germline lookup yields CDR1 MNHEY and CDR2 SVGAGI.

The CDR3 coding sequence is TGTGCCATCAGTGACCCAGACAGCTACAATGAGCAGTTCTTC. Translated: CAISDPDSYNEQFF. The chain is built from TRBV10-3 and TRBJ2-1, with a tentative D call TRBD1 (5 bases). V lost 3 bases, J lost 3 bases, and 9 bases lay in between. CDR3 size: 14 residues. Germline V lookup: CDR1 ENHRY, CDR2 SYGVKD.

The chain carries TRBV29-1 and TRBJ1-1; no clear D. V lost 3 bases and J lost 0, with 8 bases in between. CDR1 is SQVTM and CDR2 is ANQGSEA in the germline V gene. The CDR3 consists of 13 residues. The CDR3 region is CSVERSLNTEAFF. CDR3 coding DNA: TGCAGCGTTGAGCGGTCTTTGAACACTGAAGCTTTCTTT.

The chain couples TRBV6-5 to TRBJ1-3; D is unresolved. The CDR3 is made up of 14 amino acids. V lost 6 bases to trimming and J lost 0 bases, with 9 bases between them. From germline, CDR1 is MNHEY and CDR2 SVGAGI. CDR3 sequence reads: CASRPSHSGNTIYF. The CDR3 nucleotides are TGTGCCAGCAGACCCAGTCACTCTGGAAACACCATATATTTT.

This chain joins TRBV5-1 and TRBJ1-3; D possibly corresponds to TRBD1 (5 bases). There are 13 residues in the CDR3. Germline CDR1 and CDR2: SGHRS and YFSETQ. Between the trimmed V and J ends, which lost 7 bases and 11 bases, there was a span of 19 bases. The CDR3 sequence is CASCRGWYVAIYF. The CDR3 DNA reads TGCGCCAGCTGCCGGGGGTGGTATGTCGCCATATATTTT.

CDR3 sequence: CASRSGTGELFF. The CDR3 bases are TGCGCCAGCAGGTCCGGCACCGGGGAGCTGTTTTTT. The chain couples TRBV10-1 to TRBJ2-2; D call uncertain. Per germline, CDR1 WNHNN and CDR2 SYGVQD (reference sequence). This CDR3 has 12 residues. Trimming left V 6 bases short and J 4 bases short, with 6 bases between.

V usage is TRBV11-3 and J usage is TRBJ1-4, with D maybe TRBD1 (5 bases). This CDR3 spans 13 amino acids. V gave up 2 bases and J gave up 9 bases, with 10 bases separating them. Per germline, CDR1 SGHNT and CDR2 YENEEA. The DNA for the CDR3 is TGTGCCAGCAGCTTAACACAGGAGCAAAAACTGTTTTTT. Residues: CASSLTQEQKLFF.

This chain uses TRBV6-5 with TRBJ1-5, with a weak D call TRBD1 (5 bases). V was trimmed by 8 bases and J by 3 bases, leaving 17 bases between them. Germline V lookup: CDR1 MNHEY, CDR2 SVGAGI. The length of the CDR3 is 15 residues. The CDR3, as DNA: TGTGCCAGCTCCCAGGGTAGCCCCCCCAATCAGCCCCAGCATTTT. Protein: CASSQGSPPNQPQHF.

The chain links TRBV7-6 to TRBJ2-5, with 7 bases matching TRBD1. This CDR3 has 16 residues. V lost 5 bases, J lost 9 bases, and 18 bases stayed unmatched. Germline values: CDR1 SGHVS, CDR2 FNYEAQ. The CDR3, as DNA: TGTGCCAGCAGCAGTCCCTGGACAGGACGAGAACGGGCCCAGTACTTC. This translates into CASSSPWTGRERAQYF.

This chain links TRBV20-1 with TRBJ2-2; TRBD2 might be the D (6 bases). The CDR3 runs to 15 residues. V shed 3 bases and J shed 1 base, with 12 bases lying between them. Germline V gene sequence: CDR1 DFQATT, CDR2 SNEGSKA (reference sequence). CDR3 nucleotide sequence: TGCAGTGCTAGTCCCCAGGGAGGGAACACCGGGGAGCTGTTTTTT. Translation gives CSASPQGGNTGELFF.

The genes are TRBV6-5 and TRBJ1-6; 9 positions match TRBD1. The length of the CDR3 is 15 residues. V lost 0 bases, J lost 9 bases, and 3 bases stayed unmatched. The germline V gene encodes CDR1 MNHEY and CDR2 SVGAGI. The CDR3 nucleotides read TGTGCCAGCAGTTACTCGACAGGGGGTATTTCACCCCTCCACTTT. Its protein product is CASSYSTGGISPLHF.

V and J are TRBV30 and TRBJ2-3; a possible D gene is TRBD1 (6 bases). This CDR3 has 16 residues. V lost 1 base to trimming and J lost 4 bases, with 18 bases between them. CDR1 GTSNPN and CDR2 SVGIG come from the germline V gene (reference sequence). The CDR3 DNA sequence: TGTGCCTGGAGTGGGAAACAGGGTTCCCCCGCAGATACGCAGTATTTT. Its translation is CAWSGKQGSPADTQYF. Supplemented by reference TRBV30 and TRBJ2-3, the full variable domain reads SQTIHQWPATLVQPVGSPLSLECTVEGTSNPNLYWYRQAAGRGLQLLFYSVGIGQISSEVPQNLSASRPQDRQFILSSKKLLLSDSGFYLCAWSGKQGSPADTQYFGPGTRLTVL.

The rearrangement joins TRBV30 to TRBJ2-5, with D possibly TRBD1 on 6 matching bases. This CDR3 region has 12 residues. The germline V gene has CDR1 GTSNPN and CDR2 SVGIG (reference sequence). The V end lost 3 bases, the J end lost 3 bases, and 8 bases lay between the germline ends. This CDR3 is CAWRGAEETQYF. As DNA, the CDR3 is TGTGCCTGGAGGGGGGCCGAAGAGACCCAGTACTTC.

The chain employs TRBV12-5 and TRBJ2-1; D call uncertain. The CDR3 sequence is 13 residues long. V lost 3 bases to trimming and J lost 1 base, with 4 bases between them. Looked up from germline, CDR1 is LGHNT and CDR2 is FRNRAP. CDR3 sequence reads: CASGFASYNEQFF. CDR3 coding DNA: TGTGCTAGTGGTTTTGCGTCCTACAATGAGCAGTTCTTC.

This clone has a handful of counts. The V call is TRBV18, the J call TRBJ2-3, with a weak D call TRBD1 (5 bases). V was cut by 6 bases and J by 3 bases, with 13 bases left in between. The CDR3 is made up of 14 amino acids. From germline, CDR1 is KGHSH and CDR2 LQKENI. This CDR3 is CASSPSRGTDTQYF. CDR3 sequence (DNA): TGTGCCAGCTCCCCGTCAAGGGGAACAGATACGCAGTATTTT.